This TCR beta chain was observed in a study of T cells in Graves' hyperthyroidism and ophthalmopathy (dated by TCRdb to the late 2010s). Regarding the complete study: Peripheral blood samples were taken at the time of initial diagnosis, prior to any treatment. To identify distinguishing TCR V-J signatures, a discovery cohort of around 100 patients was used, comprising some 45 with Graves' ophthalmopathy and some 60 with stable Graves' hyperthyroidism. Prospective prediction of ophthalmopathy was tested in an independent validation cohort consisting of 18 hyperthyroidism patients and about 17 patients who later progressed to ophthalmopathy. The 100 or so discovery patients were divided at random into training and test sets in a 7:3 ratio. In several Graves' hyperthyroidism patients, the study also compared T-cell repertoires from thyroid tissue with T-cell repertoires from blood. After blood sampling, hyperthyroidism patients were treated with methimazole at a starting dose of 30 mg daily, and ophthalmopathy patients were treated with high-dose intravenous methylprednisolone. TCR Vbeta CDR3 sequencing of around 130 peripheral blood samples (approximately 44 ophthalmopathy, around 80 hyperthyroidism and roughly 17 progressor patients) is reported in the paper.

The TCR beta CDR3 regions were amplified from RNA transcripts. For the first round of RT-PCR on the TCR CDR3, the HTBI primer set was used together with the Qiagen OneStep RT-PCR kit. The libraries were constructed in a second round of multiplex PCR and then size-selected and purified. Libraries were sequenced paired-end with 100 bp reads on an Illumina HiSeq2000. Turning to the authors' computational methods: Raw data were processed with SOAPnuke, discarding reads with adapters, uncalled bases, mean Phred below 15, or no exact constant-primer or identifier match. High-quality paired reads were merged using COPE v1.2.5, and each unique nucleotide sequence was defined as a clonotype. MiTCR v1.1 was used to align the clonotypes against IMGT TRBV, TRBD and TRBJ reference segments. The analysis was restricted to V-J combinations with a frequency above 0.0001, which together covered just over 99% of the repertoires. The TCS score was defined as F50 (clonal expansion) divided by E x V (chaos), with BLOSUM62-based TCRdist calculated between CDR3 peptides within each V-J. Welch's t-statistics and random forest reduced some 510 V-J features to about 12, which were used in a naive Bayes classifier (R e1071). The public reads were run again by TCRdb, first through fastp at Q25 and then through MiXCR, and only productive beta chains were kept. Each CDR3 protein gets just one entry, which takes the most common genes and DNA from the rows behind it. These V and J calls rely on TCRdb rather than the paper's analysis. This sample gives hundreds of thousands of distinct CDR3 sequences in total; about 17% of them show up just once. Of the sample, approximately 3.9% is held by the ten largest clones.

Overall study results and their limits: Ophthalmopathy was separated from stable hyperthyroidism by a 13 V-J signature model, with approximately 90% sensitivity and approximately 81% specificity obtained in cross-validation and 80%/75% obtained in testing. Most expanded thyroid clonotypes (frequency above 0.001) were also found in blood, which suggests that blood repertoires may mirror thyroid immune responses. Sample size was not statistically predetermined, and blinding of investigators to group allocation was not performed. In validation, the model predicted progression to ophthalmopathy a median of around six months before onset, with roughly 71% sensitivity and more than 72% specificity.

This clonotype showed up many times. The antigen it binds to is not known. No much larger clone exists at a distance of one base, and base qualities are not known. Stable Graves' hyperthyroidism was defined as the absence of progression to ophthalmopathy over 18 months of follow-up. The hyperthyroidism patients were between 18 and 65 years old and newly diagnosed, with a disease duration of less than 2 months. Patients with uncontrolled infections, other autoimmune diseases, pregnancy or lactation were excluded. Diagnoses were established on the basis of clinical symptoms, serum thyroxine and TRAb, thyroid ultrasound, and orbital computed tomography. Ficoll-Paque density gradient centrifugation was used to isolate PBMCs from around 10 ml of fresh peripheral blood. Total RNA was extracted using Trizol reagent, and RNA quality was assessed on an Agilent 2100 Bioanalyzer. From its cysteine to its phenylalanine, the CDR3 spans 16 amino acids. The kept DNA is CDR3 alone, 48 bases in frame from the first base. CDR1 and CDR2 were assigned from the germline V gene as MNHNS and SASEGT. V trim: 6 bases; J trim: 0 bases; unmatched bases: 7.

The chain is made from TRBV6-1 and TRBJ2-1, and 8 junctional nucleotides match TRBD2. Sequencing was done on a sample of blood. This receptor was identified in a woman aged 25 to 39 with Graves' hyperthyroidism. This receptor carries the CDR3 CASSHAGTSSYNEQFF. The DNA sequence reads TGTGCCAGCAGCCACGCCGGGACTAGCTCCTACAATGAGCAGTTCTTC.